Presented here are 5 T cell receptor beta chains from one specimen sequenced in a study of blood T cell repertoires in COVID-19. Profiled with immunoSEQ multiplex PCR; TCRdb holds only in-frame clones, not every one. The repertoire holds 130,000 to 150,000 clones, with 88% as singletons. The sequenced sample consisted of peripheral blood. The receptors stem from a man between 50 and 59 years old with active or convalescent COVID-19.

The chain carries TRBV5-1 and TRBJ2-1; 11 nucleotides agree with TRBD2. The CDR3 runs 15 residues. V lost 4 bases to trimming and J lost 4 bases; unmatched junction nucleotides: 4. Germline CDR1 SGHRS, CDR2 YFSETQ. CDR3 nucleotide sequence: TGCGCCAGCAGCCCCGGGACTAGCGGTTACAATGAGCAGTTCTTC. Translating it yields CASSPGTSGYNEQFF.

This chain joins TRBV16 and TRBJ2-7, with 8 nucleotides matching TRBD1. V dropped 4 bases and J dropped 3; count of bases not matched to a gene: 14. The CDR3 is 17 residues long. CDR1 and CDR2 from the germline V gene are KGHSY and FQNENV. CDR3: CASSPLSRGPSLYEQYF. The CDR3 region has the DNA TGTGCCAGCAGCCCCCTTTCCAGGGGGCCCTCCCTCTACGAGCAGTACTTC.

This clone is a singleton in its sample. The chain employs TRBV5-1 and TRBJ2-1, with 10 bases identical to TRBD2. Germline V gives CDR1 SGHRS, CDR2 YFSETQ. The V gene end was trimmed by 5 bases and the J gene end by 10 bases; junction bases not matched to a gene: 9. This CDR3 has 14 residues. CDR3: CASRGLAGVEEQFF. The CDR3, as DNA: TGCGCCAGCAGGGGGCTAGCGGGAGTGGAAGAGCAGTTCTTC.

The rearrangement joins TRBV28 to TRBJ1-3, with TRBD1 matching 8 bases. V gave up 5 bases and J gave up 3 bases; unmatched junction bases: 9. This CDR3 is 16 amino acids long. CDR1 is MDHEN, CDR2 SYDVKM, per germline. Here the CDR3 reads CASSPHSGQGGNTIYF. The CDR3 DNA reads TGTGCCAGCAGTCCCCATTCCGGACAGGGTGGAAACACCATATATTTT.

The rearrangement uses TRBV3-1 (or the pseudogene TRBV3-2) and TRBJ1-1; D is perhaps TRBD1 (5 bases). CDR3 length equals 13 residues. CDR1 is LGHDT, CDR2 YNNKEL, per germline (reference sequence). With 4 bases removed from V and 3 bases from J, the gap between germline ends came to 9 bases. The CDR3 is CASSRRGDTEAFF. Here the CDR3 DNA reads TGTGCCAGCAGCCGAAGGGGTGACACTGAAGCTTTCTTT.